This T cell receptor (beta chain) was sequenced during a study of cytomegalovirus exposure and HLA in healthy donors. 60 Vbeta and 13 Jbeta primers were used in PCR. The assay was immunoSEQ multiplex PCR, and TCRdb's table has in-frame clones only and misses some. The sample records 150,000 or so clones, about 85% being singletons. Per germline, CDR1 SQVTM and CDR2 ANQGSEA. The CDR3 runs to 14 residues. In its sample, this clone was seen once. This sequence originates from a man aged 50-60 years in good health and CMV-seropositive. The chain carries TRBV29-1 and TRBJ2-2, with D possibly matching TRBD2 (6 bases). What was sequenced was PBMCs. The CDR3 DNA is TGCAGAGGTACTAGCCGGAGGAACACCGGGGAGCTGTTTTTT. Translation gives CRGTSRRNTGELFF.